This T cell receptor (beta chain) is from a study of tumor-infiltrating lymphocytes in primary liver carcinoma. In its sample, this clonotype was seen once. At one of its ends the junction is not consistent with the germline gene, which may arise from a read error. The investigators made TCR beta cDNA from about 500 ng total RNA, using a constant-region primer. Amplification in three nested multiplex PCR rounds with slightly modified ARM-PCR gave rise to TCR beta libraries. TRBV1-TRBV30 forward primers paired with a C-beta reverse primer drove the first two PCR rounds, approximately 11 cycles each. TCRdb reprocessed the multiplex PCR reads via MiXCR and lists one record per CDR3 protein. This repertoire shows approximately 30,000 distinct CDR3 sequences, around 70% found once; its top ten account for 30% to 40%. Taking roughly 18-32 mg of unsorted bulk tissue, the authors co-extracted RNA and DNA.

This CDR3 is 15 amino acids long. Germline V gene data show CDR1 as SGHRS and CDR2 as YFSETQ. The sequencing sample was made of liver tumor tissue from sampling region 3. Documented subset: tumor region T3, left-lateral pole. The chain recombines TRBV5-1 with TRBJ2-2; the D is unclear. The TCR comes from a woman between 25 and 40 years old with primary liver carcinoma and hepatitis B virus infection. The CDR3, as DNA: TGCGCTAGCAGCTTGGCTGTGGGGAACACCGGGGAGCTGTTTTTT. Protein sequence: CASSLAVGNTGELFF.